A selection of T cell receptor beta chains follows, all from one sample in a study of Ad26.COV2.S vaccination and SARS-CoV-2 variants. Repertoires were generated with immunoSEQ multiplex PCR, while TCRdb's copy carries only in-frame clones and drops some. In the table there are under 550,000 clones, around 89% of which are singletons. Sequenced here: peripheral blood, sampled in a trial of Ad26.COV2.S vaccine versus placebo. These receptors originate from a person aged 18-65 years who received the Ad26.COV2.S COVID-19 vaccine or a placebo. Each CDR3 is given with its conserved first and last residue. The order of the fields is J gene, V gene, D gene, clone size, CDR3 DNA, CDR3 protein. A D gene is named only where the DNA matches it firmly. Clone size is stated in some rows and not others, as once, few, many or a class when expanded.

TRBJ1-5 | TRBV28 | - | - | TGTGCCAGCAGGTCACAGGGAGAAGGCAATCAGCCCCAGCATTTT | CASRSQGEGNQPQHF
TRBJ2-1 | TRBV11-3 | TRBD1 | once | TGTGCCAGCAGCCCAAAGGACAGGGGCCGCAATGAGCAGTTCTTC | CASSPKDRGRNEQFF
TRBJ1-4 | TRBV5-1 | TRBD1 | - | TGCGCCAGCAGCAACGACAGGGATCGAAATGAAAAACTGTTTTTT | CASSNDRDRNEKLFF
TRBJ1-5 | TRBV19 | - | - | TGTGCCAGTCAGGAAGGCAATCAGCCCCAGCATTTT | CASQEGNQPQHF
TRBJ1-3 | TRBV29-1 | - | - | TGCAGCGTTGAGGAGCTCACTGGAAACACCATATATTTT | CSVEELTGNTIYF
TRBJ2-5 | TRBV6-5 | - | - | TGTGCCAGCACCGGGACGTACGAAGAGACCCAGTACTTC | CASTGTYEETQYF
TRBJ2-6 | TRBV7-2 | - | - | TGTGCCAGCAGCTTAGTAGTTGGTGGGGCCAACGTCCTGACTTTC | CASSLVVGGANVLTF
TRBJ2-7 | TRBV6-5 | TRBD2 | - | TGTGCCAGCGGGGGTCGGGGGGGGCAGTTCTACGAGCAGTACTTC | CASGGRGGQFYEQYF
TRBJ2-7 | TRBV5-1 | - | few | TGCGCCAGCAGCTGGGACTCGACCAATCGGCCCTACGAGCAGTACTTC | CASSWDSTNRPYEQYF
TRBJ2-3 | TRBV13 | - | - | TGTGCCACTACCCTGGGAATTCGAACAGATACGCAGTATTTT | CATTLGIRTDTQYF
TRBJ2-5 | TRBV6-2/TRBV6-3 | TRBD2 | once | TGTGCCAGCAGGCCTAAGCGGGGGGTCCAAGAGACCCAGTACTTC | CASRPKRGVQETQYF
TRBJ1-4 | TRBV11-2 | - | - | TGTGCCAGCAGCTTCAGACAGAAAGTCGAAAAACTGTTTTTT | CASSFRQKVEKLFF
TRBJ2-5 | TRBV7-2 | - | - | TGTGCCAGCAGCTTAGTTTGGGGGCGGGAAGAGACCCAGTACTTC | CASSLVWGREETQYF
TRBJ1-6 | TRBV5-6 | TRBD1 | - | TGTGCCAGCAGCTTGGTGGGACAGGGTTCTTCACCCCTCCACTTT | CASSLVGQGSSPLHF
TRBJ2-5 | TRBV21-1 | - | - | TGTGCCAGCAGCAAAGAACCTGGACAGGGGACCGGTGCGACCCAGTACTTC | CASSKEPGQGTGATQYF
TRBJ1-1 | TRBV7-3 | - | - | TGTGCCAGCAGCCCCGGGGCAGGGAACACTGAAGCTTTCTTT | CASSPGAGNTEAFF
TRBJ1-5 | TRBV15 | - | - | TGTGCCACCAGCAGAGACGGGTATAGCAATCAGCCCCAGCATTTT | CATSRDGYSNQPQHF
TRBJ2-1 | TRBV27 | TRBD1 | - | TGTGCCAGCAGTTCGACAGGGTTCTCCTACAATGAGCAGTTCTTC | CASSSTGFSYNEQFF
TRBJ2-2 | TRBV9 | - | - | TGTGCCAGCAGCGTAGTTAGCACCGGGGAGCTGTTTTTT | CASSVVSTGELFF
TRBJ1-5 | TRBV2 | - | once | TGTGCCAGCAGTGAAGTAGGGGGACTTCAGCCCCAGCATTTT | CASSEVGGLQPQHF
TRBJ1-6 | TRBV28 | TRBD1 | - | TGTGCCAGCAGATCCACCACAGGGGGCGATAATTCACCCCTCCACTTT | CASRSTTGGDNSPLHF
TRBJ2-3 | TRBV5-1 | TRBD2 | once | TGCGCCAGCAGCTTTAGCGGGGGCACAGATACGCAGTATTTT | CASSFSGGTDTQYF
TRBJ2-7 | TRBV7-2 | - | - | TGTGCCAGCAGTCGTGCGGAGTCCTACGAGCAGTACTTC | CASSRAESYEQYF
TRBJ2-7 | TRBV5-4 | - | once | TGTGCCAGCAGCAACCGACAAAGGGGCGCGTACGAGCAGTACTTC | CASSNRQRGAYEQYF
TRBJ1-5 | TRBV6-2/TRBV6-3 | TRBD1 | - | TGTGCCAGCAGTTATTCCTTGACAGGGGTAAGTGGTAATCAGCCCCAGCATTTT | CASSYSLTGVSGNQPQHF
TRBJ2-5 | TRBV12-3/TRBV12-4 | - | - | TGTGCCAGCAGTGATACAGCCTATGGGACCCAGTACTTC | CASSDTAYGTQYF
TRBJ2-7 | TRBV7-2 | - | - | TGTGCCAGCAGCTTAGGGGGGGTAGGGGGCGCGTCTTTCTACGAGCAGTACTTC | CASSLGGVGGASFYEQYF
TRBJ1-4 | TRBV11-2 | - | - | TGTGCCAGCAGCCCCGTAAGGGGTCGGGAAAAACTGTTTTTT | CASSPVRGREKLFF
TRBJ2-7 | TRBV23-1 | - | - | TGCGCCAGCCGGCCCGAGCTCCCCCAGTACGAGCAGTACTTC | CASRPELPQYEQYF
TRBJ2-3 | TRBV6-1 | TRBD2 | - | TGTGCCAGCAGTGCAAGTAGCGGGGGCGTCACAGATACGCAGTATTTT | CASSASSGGVTDTQYF
TRBJ2-2 | TRBV10-3 | - | - | TGTGCCATCAGCCCGACACGGGGGCCGAACACCGGGGAGCTGTTTTTT | CAISPTRGPNTGELFF
TRBJ1-6 | TRBV19 | TRBD1 | - | TGTGCCAGTAGTACCCTGGACAGGGGAAGTAATTCACCCCTCCACTTT | CASSTLDRGSNSPLHF
TRBJ2-7 | TRBV6-2/TRBV6-3 | - | - | TGTGCCAGCAGTTACGGCGCAGGAGGGGGCGAGCAGTACTTC | CASSYGAGGGEQYF
TRBJ2-3 | TRBV7-3 | - | - | TGTGCCAGCAGCTTAACGGGCACAGATACGCAGTATTTT | CASSLTGTDTQYF
TRBJ2-1 | TRBV24-1 | TRBD2 | - | TGTGCCACCAGTGATTCTAGCGGGGTGTTAAATGAGCAGTTCTTC | CATSDSSGVLNEQFF
TRBJ2-5 | TRBV7-6 | - | - | TGTGCCAGCAGCTTAGACTACCTCCAAGAGACCCAGTACTTC | CASSLDYLQETQYF
TRBJ2-7 | TRBV5-1 | - | - | TGCGCCAGCAGCGACACGAAAGCGTCCTACGAGCAGTACTTC | CASSDTKASYEQYF
TRBJ1-1 | TRBV6-2/TRBV6-3 | TRBD1 | - | TGTGCCAGCAGTTCAGGGGGCGCCTACACTGAAGCTTTCTTT | CASSSGGAYTEAFF
TRBJ1-2 | TRBV25-1 | - | - | TGTGCCAGCACCGAAACGGCCGGTGGCTACACCTTC | CASTETAGGYTF
TRBJ1-6 | TRBV6-2/TRBV6-3 | - | - | TGTGCCAGCAGCCGCAGGGGCTCCTATAATTCACCCCTCCACTTT | CASSRRGSYNSPLHF
TRBJ1-1 | TRBV7-8 | - | - | TGTGCCAGCATTCTGAACACTGAAGCTTTCTTT | CASILNTEAFF
TRBJ2-1 | TRBV11-3 | TRBD2 | - | TGTGCCAGCAGCCCGAGACTAGCGGGGGTCAATGAGCAGTTCTTC | CASSPRLAGVNEQFF
TRBJ2-1 | TRBV7-2 | - | - | TGTGCCAGCAGCCCTGGTATCAGTCATGAGCAGTTCTTC | CASSPGISHEQFF
TRBJ1-1 | TRBV7-2 | TRBD1 | - | TGTGCCAGCTACCTCTCCGACAGGGGTGGAGGGACTGAAGCTTTCTTT | CASYLSDRGGGTEAFF
TRBJ1-4 | TRBV19 | - | once | TGTGCCACCACCGGAAGAGGCAGGGGACATGAAAAACTGTTTTTT | CATTGRGRGHEKLFF
TRBJ2-3 | TRBV6-5 | TRBD2 | - | TGTGCCAGCAGTTACTCGCCCCTAGCGGCAGATACGCAGTATTTT | CASSYSPLAADTQYF
TRBJ1-1 | TRBV5-1 | - | - | TGCGCCAGCAGCTTGGAAATGGGGATGGGCACTGAAGCTTTCTTT | CASSLEMGMGTEAFF
TRBJ1-4 | TRBV19 | - | - | TGTGCCAGTAGTATAAACGGGGGCAACGGAAATGAAAAACTGTTTTTT | CASSINGGNGNEKLFF